These 7 T cell receptor beta chains originate from one sample sequenced in a study of cytomegalovirus exposure and HLA in healthy donors. PCR amplification relied on 60 Vbeta primers (plus 13 Jbeta primers). The method was immunoSEQ multiplex PCR; TCRdb's version includes in-frame clones alone and lacks a portion of them. Found here are just under 250,000 clones, roughly 87% of them singletons; the top ten hold 5.4%. What was sequenced was PBMCs. These receptors all come from a middle-aged woman in good health and CMV-seropositive.

This clone has only one observation. The V and J genes are TRBV28 and TRBJ2-1; 8 bases fit TRBD2. Germline CDR1 reads MDHEN; CDR2 reads SYDVKM. After removal of 5 bases from V and 15 bases from J, the junction contained 9 bases not matched to a gene. The CDR3 covers 12 residues. This CDR3 is CASSPGGRKAFF. Here the CDR3 DNA reads TGTGCCAGCAGTCCGGGAGGGAGGAAGGCGTTCTTC. The complete variable domain, with remaining parts taken from reference TRBV28 and TRBJ2-1, reads DVKVTQSSRYLVKRTGEKVFLECVQDMDHENMFWYRQDPGLGLRLIYFSYDVKMKEKGDIPEGYSVSREKKERFSLILESASTNQTSMYLCASSPGGRKAFFGPGTRLTVL.

This clone was detected only a few times. The chain uses TRBV5-8 and TRBJ2-1; D is possibly TRBD1 (5 bases). The CDR3 has 12 residues. From germline, CDR1 is SGHTS and CDR2 YDEGEE. With 4 bases removed from V and 5 bases from J, the gap between germline ends came to 7 bases. As DNA, the CDR3 is TGTGCCAGCAGCAAACAGGACAATGAGCAGTTCTTC. It translates to CASSKQDNEQFF.

The V call is TRBV30, the J call TRBJ1-1; D gene ambiguous. V shed 4 bases and J shed 2 bases, with 8 bases lying between them. Germline lookup yields CDR1 GTSNPN and CDR2 SVGIG (reference sequence). The CDR3 runs 12 residues. CDR3 protein: CAWIRGNTEAFF. CDR3 bases: TGTGCCTGGATCCGAGGAAACACTGAAGCTTTCTTT.

With respect to this clone: A read error may account for a junction end that differs from germline. The chain joins TRBV7-9 to TRBJ1-1, with TRBD1 identical over 9 bases. Germline CDR1 SEHNR, CDR2 FQNEAQ (reference sequence). The CDR3 loop spans 15 amino acids. DNA for the CDR3: TGTTCCAGCAGCCAGCCGGGACAGGGGAACACTGAAGCTTTCTTT. It encodes CSSSQPGQGNTEAFF.

This clone was observed a single time. This rearrangement joins TRBV19 to TRBJ2-7, with D tentatively TRBD1 (6 bases). The CDR3 has 16 residues. V lost 8 bases and J 2 bases, leaving 22 bases between the germline ends. CDR1 is LNHDA, CDR2 SQIVND, per germline (reference sequence). CDR3 nucleotides: TGTGCCAGTCGACCGCAGGGTTTTGGGGGCCCCTACGAGCAGTACTTC. Its translation is CASRPQGFGGPYEQYF. Full variable domain (rest looked up from reference TRBV19 and TRBJ2-7): DGGITQSPKYLFRKEGQNVTLSCEQNLNHDAMYWYRQDPGQGLRLIYYSQIVNDFQKGDIAEGYSVSREKKESFPLTVTSAQKNPTAFYLCASRPQGFGGPYEQYFGPGTRLTVT.

In this sample, this clone turned up a few times. The rearrangement uses TRBV6-5 and TRBJ1-5; the D gene is possibly TRBD1 (6 bases). Deletions cut 6 bases from V and 9 bases from J, with 18 bases between. The CDR3 sequence is 14 residues long. Looked up from germline, CDR1 is MNHEY and CDR2 is SVGAGI. CDR3 DNA: TGTGCCAGCAGCATCGGACAGTCGAGTGGGCCCCAGCATTTT. The encoded protein is CASSIGQSSGPQHF.

This clone has a single count. The rearrangement uses TRBV5-1 and TRBJ1-4; TRBD1 might be the D (5 bases). The ends were cut back, 4 bases at V and 0 bases at J, with 10 bases in the middle. CDR3 length equals 15 residues. Germline V gene data show CDR1 as SGHRS and CDR2 as YFSETQ. The CDR3 is CASSQGPSTNEKLFF. The CDR3 region has the DNA TGCGCCAGCAGCCAGGGCCCTTCAACTAATGAAAAACTGTTTTTT.